Detailed here is one TCR beta chain. Sequencing was performed with immunoSEQ multiplex PCR; in TCRdb, only in-frame clones are kept and a portion is missing. The sample lists over 200,000 clones, about 89% occurring once. These data originate in a study of blood T cell repertoires in COVID-19. Study-wide context: Acute and convalescent COVID-19 samples came from the United States, Italy and Spain. Sources were T cells, B-cell-depleted T cells, or PBMCs; the material itself was cDNA or gDNA.

Germline CDR1 reads MDHEN; CDR2 reads SYDVKM. V was clipped by 0 bases and J by 5 bases; unmatched bases: 5. CDR3 size: 15 residues. V usage is TRBV28 and J usage is TRBJ1-1, with 8 bases lining up with TRBD1. Sequencing was done on a sample of peripheral blood. This TCR was recovered from a woman aged 45-65 years with acute or convalescent COVID-19. The CDR3 DNA reads TGTGCCAGCAGTTTATGGCGACAGGGGAGGACTGAAGCTTTCTTT. Protein: CASSLWRQGRTEAFF. The entire variable domain, with the rest obtained from reference TRBV28 and TRBJ1-1, is as follows: DVKVTQSSRYLVKRTGEKVFLECVQDMDHENMFWYRQDPGLGLRLIYFSYDVKMKEKGDIPEGYSVSREKKERFSLILESASTNQTSMYLCASSLWRQGRTEAFFGQGTRLTVV.